The 21 T cell receptor beta chains below were found in one sample sequenced in a study of cytomegalovirus exposure and HLA in healthy donors. The PCR employed 60 Vbeta primers together with 13 Jbeta primers. This table comes from immunoSEQ multiplex PCR, and its TCRdb copy is limited to in-frame clones, with some not included. The sample includes 150,000 to 200,000 clones, approximately 70% of them seen just once. The sample comprised PBMCs. The receptors were sampled from a woman aged 25-40 years in good health and CMV-seronegative.

The DNA for the CDR3 is TGTGCCAGCAGCTCTCTGGGGGGCGAGCAGTACTTC. It yields the protein CASSSLGGEQYF. This chain connects TRBV11-2 to TRBJ2-7, with D perhaps matching TRBD2 (6 bases). Germline-derived CDR1 and CDR2 are SGHAT and FQNNGV. CDR3 size: 12 residues. Trimming removed 4 bases from V and 6 bases from J, with 10 bases in between.

The chain combines TRBV12-5 with TRBJ2-6, with 9 nucleotides matching TRBD1. V gave up 5 bases and J gave up 0 bases; unmatched junction bases: 8. The germline gives CDR1 LGHNT, CDR2 FRNRAP. CDR3 size: 18 residues. CDR3 loop: CASGPLDRGVSGANVLTF. Here the CDR3 DNA reads TGTGCTAGTGGTCCCCTAGACAGGGGGGTCTCTGGGGCCAACGTCCTGACTTTC.

The chain joins TRBV30 to TRBJ1-3; possibly TRBD1 for D (5 bases). With 2 bases removed from V and 0 bases from J, the gap between germline ends came to 11 bases. The germline V gene has CDR1 GTSNPN and CDR2 SVGIG (reference sequence). This CDR3 has 15 residues. This chain's CDR3 is CAWSIDRSSGNTIYF. CDR3 in DNA: TGTGCCTGGAGTATCGACAGAAGCTCTGGAAACACCATATATTTT.

CDR3 protein: CASSPTSGVTDTQYF. The CDR3 coding sequence is TGTGCCAGCAGCCCGACTAGCGGGGTCACAGATACGCAGTATTTT. This chain uses TRBV11-1 with TRBJ2-3, with 11 bases that match TRBD2. The CDR3 is 15 amino acids. Germline lookup yields CDR1 SGHAT and CDR2 FQDESV (reference sequence). V shed 5 bases, J shed 2 bases, and the junction held 3 bases outside the gene matches.

This rearrangement joins TRBV28 to TRBJ1-5; D remains ambiguous. Trimming shortened V by 4 bases and J by 3 bases, and 19 bases separated the two germline ends. The V gene's germline CDR1 is MDHEN and CDR2 SYDVKM. This CDR3 has 17 residues. The CDR3 coding sequence is TGTGCCAGCAGTTCCCATAGTCCAGGATTCGACAATCAGCCCCAGCATTTT. Protein sequence: CASSSHSPGFDNQPQHF.

This clone was counted between two and nine times. The same CDR3 also results from other DNA sequences found in this sample. This sequence joins TRBV5-4 and TRBJ2-3, with TRBD1 matching over 11 bases. Germline loops: CDR1 SGHNT, CDR2 YYREEE (reference sequence). The CDR3 is 15 amino acids. J gave up 5 bases and V 4 bases, and 6 bases lay outside the gene matches. CDR3 nucleotides: TGTGCCAGCAGCCTGTACGGGACAGGGGGAGATACGCAGTATTTT. It yields the protein CASSLYGTGGDTQYF.

V and J are TRBV9 and TRBJ2-3, with D possibly matching TRBD2 (5 bases). Trimming shortened V by 3 bases and J by 2 bases, and 16 bases separated the two germline ends. There are 16 residues in the CDR3. Germline CDR1 SGDLS, CDR2 YYNGEE. The CDR3 nucleotides are TGTGCCAGCAGCGAGCCGCTAGCATGGGACACAGATACGCAGTATTTT. Residues: CASSEPLAWDTDTQYF.

This clone has only one observation. This chain joins TRBV4-3 and TRBJ1-3; D may be TRBD1 (6 bases). This CDR3 region has 17 residues. CDR1 and CDR2 from the germline V gene are LGHNA and YSLEER. The V and J ends lost 1 base and 0 bases respectively, with 13 bases between them. CDR3 residues: CASSQAMTGYSGNTIYF. The DNA for the CDR3 is TGCGCCAGCAGCCAAGCTATGACAGGTTACTCTGGAAACACCATATATTTT.

The rearrangement joins TRBV11-2 to TRBJ1-2, with a tentative D call TRBD1 (5 bases). V was shortened by 1 base and J by 2 bases, with 17 bases between the two germline ends. This CDR3 has 17 amino acids. Germline CDR1 and CDR2: SGHAT and FQNNGV. Written as DNA, the CDR3 is TGTGCCAGCAGCTTAGCCCTCGGTGGCAGGGAAAACTATGGCTACACCTTC. It yields the protein CASSLALGGRENYGYTF.

The gene calls are TRBV19 and TRBJ1-4, with D perhaps TRBD1 (6 bases). Germline loops: CDR1 LNHDA, CDR2 SQIVND (reference sequence). Trimming cost V 1 base and J 5 bases, with 8 bases left between them. The CDR3 loop spans 14 amino acids. The chain's CDR3 is CASSIVQGNEKLFF. The CDR3 coding sequence is TGTGCCAGTAGTATAGTACAGGGAAATGAAAAACTGTTTTTT.

The V gene is TRBV4-1, the J gene TRBJ2-1; 10 positions agree with TRBD2. Germline assignment: CDR1 MGHRA and CDR2 YSYEKL. V was clipped by 4 bases and J by 2 bases; unmatched bases: 8. The CDR3 length is 17 residues. CDR3 DNA sequence: TGCGCCAGCAGCCGGTTACCTAGCGGGGGTCCCTACAATGAGCAGTTCTTC. Translated, it gives CASSRLPSGGPYNEQFF.

V usage is TRBV5-5 and J usage is TRBJ2-7, with TRBD2 identical over 7 bases. CDR1 and CDR2 (germline): SGHKS, YYEKEE (reference sequence). The CDR3 covers 13 residues. J lost 2 bases, V lost 5 bases, and 4 bases had no gene match. The CDR3 is CASRYGLAYEQYF. Written as DNA, the CDR3 is TGTGCCAGCAGATACGGACTAGCCTACGAGCAGTACTTC.

V is TRBV5-1 and J is TRBJ2-7, with D perhaps TRBD2 (6 bases). V shed 1 base and J shed 7 bases, with 12 bases lying between them. Germline loops: CDR1 SGHRS, CDR2 YFSETQ. The CDR3 has 13 amino acids. CDR3 sequence (DNA): TGCGCCAGCAGCTTGTTGTCCGGGACTGAGCAGTACTTC. Translation: CASSLLSGTEQYF. The full variable domain, rest sourced from reference TRBV5-1 and TRBJ2-7, is KAGVTQTPRYLIKTRGQQVTLSCSPISGHRSVSWYQQTPGQGLQFLFEYFSETQRNKGNFPGRFSGRQFSNSRSEMNVSTLELGDSALYLCASSLLSGTEQYFGPGTRLTVT.

The chain couples TRBV10-3 to TRBJ2-3; D possibly corresponds to TRBD1 (6 bases). The CDR3 spans 14 residues. Trimming took 7 bases from V and 0 from J, leaving 11 bases between them. Germline loops: CDR1 ENHRY, CDR2 SYGVKD. CDR3 amino acids: CAIKGQTSTDTQYF. Here the CDR3 DNA reads TGTGCCATCAAAGGACAGACTAGCACAGATACGCAGTATTTT.

The chain recombines TRBV5-1 with TRBJ2-7; no reliable D call. Trimming removed 6 bases at V and 2 bases at J, with 24 bases between. The V gene's germline CDR1 is SGHRS and CDR2 YFSETQ. CDR3 length: 17 residues. The DNA of the CDR3 is TGCGCCAGCACCCCATTCCCGTTGGTGGCGGAACCCTACGAGCAGTACTTC. This gives the protein CASTPFPLVAEPYEQYF.

This sequence joins TRBV5-6 and TRBJ2-7; D might be TRBD2 (5 bases). This CDR3 is 15 amino acids long. V lost 2 bases and J 9 bases, leaving 21 bases between the germline ends. CDR1 and CDR2 from the germline V gene are SGHDT and YYEEEE. The CDR3 DNA reads as TGTGCCAGCAGCTTCCGACGGACTTTGGTGAATCGGCAGTACTTC. Translation gives CASSFRRTLVNRQYF.

The gene calls are TRBV7-2 and TRBJ1-5, with D unclear. Germline CDR1 reads SGHTA; CDR2 reads FQGNSA. The length of the CDR3 is 12 residues. V was pared by 2 bases and J by 11 bases, with 10 bases between. CDR3 in amino acids: CASSLPGMAQHF. DNA for the CDR3: TGTGCCAGCAGCTTACCAGGTATGGCCCAGCATTTT.

The chain joins TRBV5-4 to TRBJ2-5, with TRBD1 identical over 8 bases. The J call is in doubt because the DNA end fits TRBJ2-7 better. Germline CDR1 is SGHNT and CDR2 is YYREEE (reference sequence). This CDR3 is built from 17 residues. The CDR3 DNA follows: TGTGCCAGCAGTGACGGACAGGGCCCTTTGGGGGGCTACGAGCAGTACTTC. Amino acids: CASSDGQGPLGGYEQYF.

The chain recombines TRBV11-2 with TRBJ1-3; the D gene is possibly TRBD1 (6 bases). CDR3 size: 19 residues. CDR1 and CDR2 (germline): SGHAT, FQNNGV. Deletions cut 5 bases from V and 0 bases from J, with 23 bases between. The CDR3, as DNA: TGTGCCAGCAGCACTCGACAGGCGCCTCTCGGCAACTCTGGAAACACCATATATTTT. Residues: CASSTRQAPLGNSGNTIYF. Looking up the rest from reference TRBV11-2 and TRBJ1-3 gives the full variable domain: EAGVAQSPRYKIIEKRQSVAFWCNPISGHATLYWYQQILGQGPKLLIQFQNNGVVDDSQLPKDRFSAERLKGVDSTLKIQPAKLEDSAVYLCASSTRQAPLGNSGNTIYFGEGSWLTVV.

The chain couples TRBV20-1 to TRBJ2-1; D uncertain. From germline, CDR1 is DFQATT and CDR2 SNEGSKA (reference sequence). CDR3 length: 10 amino acids. V was pared by 5 bases and J by 6 bases, with 5 bases between. The CDR3: CSAPSNEQFF. CDR3 nucleotides: TGCAGTGCTCCATCCAATGAGCAGTTCTTC.

The chain couples TRBV11-2 to TRBJ2-5; TRBD2 matches at 11 bases. J gave up 1 base and V 5 bases, and 3 bases lay outside the gene matches. There are 15 residues in the CDR3. Germline CDR1 and CDR2: SGHAT and FQNNGV. The CDR3 reads CASSHGTSGQETQYF. CDR3 DNA sequence: TGTGCCAGCAGCCATGGGACTAGCGGCCAAGAGACCCAGTACTTC.